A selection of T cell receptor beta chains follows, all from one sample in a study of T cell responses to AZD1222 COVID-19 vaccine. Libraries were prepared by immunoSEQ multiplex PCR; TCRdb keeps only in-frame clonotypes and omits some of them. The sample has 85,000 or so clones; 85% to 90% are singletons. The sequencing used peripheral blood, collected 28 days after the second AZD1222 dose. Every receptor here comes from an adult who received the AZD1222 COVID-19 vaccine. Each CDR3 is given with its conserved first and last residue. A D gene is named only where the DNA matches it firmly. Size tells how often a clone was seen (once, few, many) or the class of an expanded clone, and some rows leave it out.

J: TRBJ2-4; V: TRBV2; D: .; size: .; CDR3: CASSEFPDIQYF; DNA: TGTGCCAGCAGTGAATTCCCCGACATTCAGTACTTC
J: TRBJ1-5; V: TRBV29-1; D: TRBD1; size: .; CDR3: CSVSGTGLNQPQHF; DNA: TGCAGCGTCTCCGGGACAGGACTCAATCAGCCCCAGCATTTT
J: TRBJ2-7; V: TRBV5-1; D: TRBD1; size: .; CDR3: CASSRIPGQGTVSYEQYF; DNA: TGCGCCAGCAGCCGAATCCCGGGACAGGGGACGGTCTCCTACGAGCAGTACTTC
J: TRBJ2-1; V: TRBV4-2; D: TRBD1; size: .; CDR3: CASSPRTGDGNEQFF; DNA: TGTGCCAGCAGCCCGCGGACAGGGGATGGGAATGAGCAGTTCTTC
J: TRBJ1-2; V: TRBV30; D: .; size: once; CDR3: CAWSGGNYGYTF; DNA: TGTGCCTGGAGTGGGGGCAACTATGGCTACACCTTC
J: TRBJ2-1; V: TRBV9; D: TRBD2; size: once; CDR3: CASSFGLGSYNEQFF; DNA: TGTGCCAGCAGCTTCGGACTAGGCTCCTACAATGAGCAGTTCTTC
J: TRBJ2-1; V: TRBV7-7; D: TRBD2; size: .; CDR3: CASSHTSGGVGEQFF; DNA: TGTGCCAGCAGTCATACTAGCGGGGGCGTAGGTGAGCAGTTCTTC
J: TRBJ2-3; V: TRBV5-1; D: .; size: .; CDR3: CASSPLPDTQYF; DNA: TGCGCCAGCAGCCCGTTGCCAGATACGCAGTATTTT
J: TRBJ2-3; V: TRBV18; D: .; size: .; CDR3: CASSPPVSDTQYF; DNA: TGTGCCAGCTCACCACCAGTATCAGATACGCAGTATTTT
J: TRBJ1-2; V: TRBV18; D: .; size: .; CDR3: CASSPDGSYGYTF; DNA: TGTGCCAGCTCACCGGACGGATCCTATGGCTACACCTTC
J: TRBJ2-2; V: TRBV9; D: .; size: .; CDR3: CASSVETGWGTGELFF; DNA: TGTGCCAGCAGCGTAGAAACGGGATGGGGCACCGGGGAGCTGTTTTTT
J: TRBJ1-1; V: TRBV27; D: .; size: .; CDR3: CASSPEGYSTEAFF; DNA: TGTGCCAGCAGTCCGGAGGGTTATAGCACTGAAGCTTTCTTT
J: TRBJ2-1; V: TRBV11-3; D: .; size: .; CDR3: CASSLAIDNEQFF; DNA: TGTGCCAGCAGCTTAGCTATAGACAATGAGCAGTTCTTC
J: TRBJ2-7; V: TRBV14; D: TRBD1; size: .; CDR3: CASSPGTGGWEQYF; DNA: TGTGCCAGCAGCCCGGGGACAGGGGGATGGGAGCAGTACTTC
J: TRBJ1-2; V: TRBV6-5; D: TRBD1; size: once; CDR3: CASSYDRVSGYTF; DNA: TGTGCCAGCAGTTACGACAGGGTATCTGGCTACACCTTC
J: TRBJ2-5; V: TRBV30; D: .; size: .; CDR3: CAWHGLRRETQYF; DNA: TGTGCCTGGCACGGCCTGAGACGGGAGACCCAGTACTTC
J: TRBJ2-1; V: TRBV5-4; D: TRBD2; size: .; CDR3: CASSIRDYSYNEQFF; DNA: TGTGCCAGCAGCATCCGGGACTACTCATACAATGAGCAGTTCTTC
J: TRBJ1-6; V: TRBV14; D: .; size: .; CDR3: CASSQDRWTVNSPLHF; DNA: TGTGCCAGCAGCCAAGACAGATGGACGGTAAATTCACCCCTCCACTTT
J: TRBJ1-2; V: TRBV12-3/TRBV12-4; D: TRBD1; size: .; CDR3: CASSTGQSYGYTF; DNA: TGTGCCAGCAGTACGGGACAGAGTTATGGCTACACCTTC
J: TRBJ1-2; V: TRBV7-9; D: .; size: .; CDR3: CASSPSSYGYTF; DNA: TGTGCCAGCAGCCCCAGCTCCTATGGCTACACCTTC
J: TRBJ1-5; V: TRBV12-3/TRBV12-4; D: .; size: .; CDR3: CASSWGGQPQHF; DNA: TGTGCCAGCAGTTGGGGGGGGCAGCCCCAGCATTTT
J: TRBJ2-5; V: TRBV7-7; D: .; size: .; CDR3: CASSSYHAGEETQYF; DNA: TGTGCTAGCAGCTCCTACCATGCAGGGGAAGAGACCCAGTACTTC
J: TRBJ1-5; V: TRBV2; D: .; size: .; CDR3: CASRGDGTGSNQPQHF; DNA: TGTGCCAGCAGGGGAGACGGCACGGGGAGCAATCAGCCCCAGCATTTT
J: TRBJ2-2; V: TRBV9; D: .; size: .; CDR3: CASSLAPLAPNTGELFF; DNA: TGTGCCAGCAGCCTTGCCCCATTGGCCCCGAACACCGGGGAGCTGTTTTTT
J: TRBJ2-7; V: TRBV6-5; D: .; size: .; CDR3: CASRAGIISYEQYF; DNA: TGTGCCAGCAGGGCCGGGATCATCTCCTACGAGCAGTACTTC
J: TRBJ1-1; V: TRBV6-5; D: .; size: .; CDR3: CASTGSSTEAFF; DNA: TGTGCCAGTACTGGCTCCAGCACTGAAGCTTTCTTT
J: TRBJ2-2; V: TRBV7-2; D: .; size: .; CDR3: CASSIPPNTGELFF; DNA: TGTGCCAGCAGCATCCCCCCGAACACCGGGGAGCTGTTTTTT
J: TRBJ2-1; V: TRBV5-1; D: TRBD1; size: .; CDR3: CASSSDRFSSYNEQFF; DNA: TGCGCCAGCAGCTCGGACAGGTTTAGCTCCTACAATGAGCAGTTCTTC
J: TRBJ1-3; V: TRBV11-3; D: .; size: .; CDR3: CARRSGAAGNTIYF; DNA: TGTGCCAGGCGCAGCGGGGCTGCTGGAAACACCATATATTTT
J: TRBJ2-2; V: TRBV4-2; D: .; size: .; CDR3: CASSHPSGAGELFF; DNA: TGTGCCAGCAGCCACCCCAGTGGAGCCGGGGAGCTGTTTTTT
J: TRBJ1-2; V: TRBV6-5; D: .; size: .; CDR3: CATWNRSVNYGYTF; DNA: TGTGCCACCTGGAATCGGTCGGTTAACTATGGCTACACCTTC
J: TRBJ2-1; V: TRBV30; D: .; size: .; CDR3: CAWSVGRNGPYNEQFF; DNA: TGTGCCTGGAGTGTCGGCAGGAATGGACCATACAATGAGCAGTTCTTC
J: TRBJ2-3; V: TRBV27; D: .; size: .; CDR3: CASSPITPPPDTQYF; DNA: TGTGCCAGCAGTCCCATCACCCCTCCGCCAGATACGCAGTATTTT
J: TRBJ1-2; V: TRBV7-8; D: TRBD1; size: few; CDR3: CASSLGQGRFYGYTF; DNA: TGTGCCAGCAGCCTGGGACAGGGCCGCTTCTATGGCTACACCTTC
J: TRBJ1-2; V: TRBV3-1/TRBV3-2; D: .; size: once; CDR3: CASTKAGAGYTF; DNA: TGTGCCAGCACCAAAGCAGGGGCTGGCTACACCTTC
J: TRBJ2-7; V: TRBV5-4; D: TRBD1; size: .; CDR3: CASSLYGTGTSEQYF; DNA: TGTGCCAGCAGCCTGTACGGGACAGGGACATCCGAGCAGTACTTC
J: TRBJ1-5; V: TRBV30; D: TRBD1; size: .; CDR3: CAWSTRTGTANNQPQHF; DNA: TGTGCCTGGAGTACGCGGACCGGGACAGCTAACAATCAGCCCCAGCATTTT
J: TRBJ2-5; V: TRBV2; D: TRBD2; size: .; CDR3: CASSTGLAGSGGTQYF; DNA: TGTGCCAGCAGTACCGGACTAGCGGGGTCCGGGGGGACCCAGTACTTC
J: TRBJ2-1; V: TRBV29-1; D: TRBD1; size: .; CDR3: CSVEGEGTGVDEQFF; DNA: TGCAGCGTTGAAGGAGAAGGGACAGGGGTGGACGAGCAGTTCTTC
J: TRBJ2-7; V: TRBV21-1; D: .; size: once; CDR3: CASSRTGFDEQYF; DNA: TGTGCCAGCAGCCGGACAGGGTTCGACGAGCAGTACTTC
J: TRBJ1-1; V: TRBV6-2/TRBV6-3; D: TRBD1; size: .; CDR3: CASSYGTVNTEAFF; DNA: TGTGCCAGCAGTTACGGGACAGTTAACACTGAAGCTTTCTTT
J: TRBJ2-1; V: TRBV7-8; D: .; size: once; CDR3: CASSLAASYNEQFF; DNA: TGTGCCAGCAGCTTAGCGGCCTCCTACAATGAGCAGTTCTTC
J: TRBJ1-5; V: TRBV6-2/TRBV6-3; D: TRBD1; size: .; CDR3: CASTPIGTGPYQPQHF; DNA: TGTGCCAGCACCCCTATTGGGACAGGTCCTTATCAGCCCCAGCATTTT
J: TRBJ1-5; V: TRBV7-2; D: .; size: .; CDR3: CASSPVLNSNQPQHF; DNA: TGTGCCAGCAGCCCGGTCCTAAATAGCAATCAGCCCCAGCATTTT
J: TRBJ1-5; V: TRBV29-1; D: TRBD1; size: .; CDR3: CSVGDRTGNQPQHF; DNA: TGCAGCGTTGGGGACAGAACGGGCAATCAGCCCCAGCATTTT
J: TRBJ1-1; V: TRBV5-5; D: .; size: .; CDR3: CASSLGSQSGTEAFF; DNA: TGTGCCAGCAGCTTAGGTTCCCAGAGTGGCACTGAAGCTTTCTTT
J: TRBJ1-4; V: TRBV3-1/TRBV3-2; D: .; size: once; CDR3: CASSPGGSTNEKLFF; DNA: TGTGCCAGCAGCCCCGGGGGGTCAACTAATGAAAAACTGTTTTTT
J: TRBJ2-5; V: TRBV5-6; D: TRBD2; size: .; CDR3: CASSLKLAGGETQYF; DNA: TGTGCCAGCAGCTTGAAGCTAGCGGGGGGAGAGACCCAGTACTTC
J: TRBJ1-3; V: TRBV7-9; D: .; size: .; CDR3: CASSLGLSSGNTIYF; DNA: TGTGCCAGCAGCTTAGGGCTCAGCTCTGGAAACACCATATATTTT
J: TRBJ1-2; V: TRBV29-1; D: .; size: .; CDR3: CSVGLGWRYGYTF; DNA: TGCAGCGTGGGACTGGGCTGGAGGTATGGCTACACCTTC
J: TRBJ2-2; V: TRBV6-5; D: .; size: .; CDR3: CASSYATGTGELFF; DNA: TGTGCCAGCAGCTACGCCACCGGTACCGGGGAGCTGTTTTTT
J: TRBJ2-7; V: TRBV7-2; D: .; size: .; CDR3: CASSLMGGPYEQYF; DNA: TGTGCCAGCAGCTTAATGGGCGGCCCCTACGAGCAGTACTTC
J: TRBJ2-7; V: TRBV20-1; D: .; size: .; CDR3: CSARKGNEQYF; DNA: TGCAGTGCTAGAAAGGGTAACGAGCAGTACTTC
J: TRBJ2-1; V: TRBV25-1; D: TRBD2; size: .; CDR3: CASSVPGGAYNEQFF; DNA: TGTGCCAGCAGTGTCCCCGGGGGGGCCTACAATGAGCAGTTCTTC
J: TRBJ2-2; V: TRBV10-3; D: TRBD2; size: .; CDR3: CATFSGGSGELFF; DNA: TGTGCCACCTTTAGCGGGGGGAGCGGGGAGCTGTTTTTT
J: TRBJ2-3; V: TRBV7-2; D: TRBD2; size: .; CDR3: CASSPGLATDTQYF; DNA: TGTGCCAGCAGCCCGGGACTAGCAACAGATACGCAGTATTTT
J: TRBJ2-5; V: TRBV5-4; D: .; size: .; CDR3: CASSPFLAEETQYF; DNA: TGTGCCAGCAGCCCATTTTTAGCGGAAGAGACCCAGTACTTC
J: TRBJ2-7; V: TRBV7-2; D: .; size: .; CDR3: CASSPWGGEQYF; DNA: TGTGCCAGCAGCCCCTGGGGAGGCGAGCAGTACTTC
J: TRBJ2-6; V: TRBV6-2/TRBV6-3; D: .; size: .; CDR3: CASSTPGHRSGANVLTF; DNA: TGTGCCAGCAGTACCCCGGGACACCGCTCTGGGGCCAACGTCCTGACTTTC